A single sample gave rise to the 2 T cell receptor beta chains below, sequenced in a study of blood T cell repertoires in COVID-19. Sequencing was performed with immunoSEQ multiplex PCR; in TCRdb, only in-frame clones are kept and a portion is missing. This sample has 150,000 or so clones, with around 84% found just once. The source material was peripheral blood. All receptors derive from a woman aged 80 or over with acute or convalescent COVID-19.

The J gene is TRBJ1-4, the V gene TRBV7-8; the D is unclear. The CDR3 covers 17 residues. Germline-derived CDR1 and CDR2 are SGHVS and FQNEAQ. Trimming shortened V by 2 bases and J by 0 bases, and 13 bases separated the two germline ends. The chain's CDR3 is CASSLRAGSATNEKLFF. CDR3 DNA: TGTGCCAGCAGCTTAAGGGCGGGCAGCGCAACTAATGAAAAACTGTTTTTT.

This chain links TRBV3-1 (or the pseudogene TRBV3-2) with TRBJ2-1; TRBD1 is a possible D gene (6 bases). The CDR3 loop spans 16 amino acids. Germline assignment: CDR1 LGHDT and CDR2 YNNKEL (reference sequence). V lost 5 bases, J lost 2 bases, and 16 bases lay in between. CDR3 region: CASSDRTDVAYNEQFF. In DNA form, the CDR3 reads TGTGCCAGCAGCGACCGGACAGATGTTGCCTACAATGAGCAGTTCTTC.